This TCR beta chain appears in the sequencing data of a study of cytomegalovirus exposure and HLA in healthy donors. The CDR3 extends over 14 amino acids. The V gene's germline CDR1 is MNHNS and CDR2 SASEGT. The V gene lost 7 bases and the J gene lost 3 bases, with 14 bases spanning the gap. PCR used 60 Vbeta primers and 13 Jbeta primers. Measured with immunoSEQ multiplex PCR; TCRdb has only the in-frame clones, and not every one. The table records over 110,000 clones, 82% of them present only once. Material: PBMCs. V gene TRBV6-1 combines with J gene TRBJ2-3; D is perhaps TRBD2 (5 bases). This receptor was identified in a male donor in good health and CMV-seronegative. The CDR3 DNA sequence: TGTGCCAGCAAGGAGGCGAGGTTGACAGATACGCAGTATTTT. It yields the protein CASKEARLTDTQYF.